Each of the 22 T cell receptor beta chains below was sequenced from the same sample in a study of neurological immune-mediated disorders. Each CDR3 protein is one row after TCRdb ran MiXCR on the 5' RACE reads. The sample includes about 52,000 distinct CDR3 sequences, 3% to 4% of them seen just once. The material sequenced was PBMCs. Source of these receptors: a man between 60 and 75 years old with multiple sclerosis.

The V gene is TRBV6-6, the J gene TRBJ1-6; 8 bases are shared with TRBD1. This CDR3 has 13 residues. J lost 6 bases, V lost 5 bases, and 0 bases had no gene match. In germline, CDR1 is MNHNY, CDR2 SVGAGI (reference sequence). Here the CDR3 reads CASSGQGNSPLHF. In DNA, the CDR3 is TGTGCCAGCAGTGGACAGGGTAATTCACCCCTCCACTTT.

This clonotype has a count of ten or more. The chain links TRBV29-1 to TRBJ2-7; no definite D call. The ends were cut back, 7 bases at V and 6 bases at J, with 13 bases in the middle. Per germline, CDR1 SQVTM and CDR2 ANQGSEA. The CDR3 consists of 11 residues. CDR3 sequence reads: CSAVGRSEQYF. As DNA, the CDR3 is TGCAGCGCCGTAGGTCGCAGCGAGCAGTACTTC.

This clonotype was observed a few times. At one end the junction does not follow the germline gene, possibly because of a read error. The chain has TRBV27 and TRBJ1-6; D remains ambiguous. The CDR3 loop spans 12 amino acids. Germline lookup yields CDR1 MNHEY and CDR2 SMNVEV (reference sequence). CDR3 sequence reads: CASSFKSSTLNF. Written as DNA, the CDR3 is TGTGCCAGCAGTTTCAAGAGTTCAACCCTCAACTTT.

The chain employs TRBV27 and TRBJ1-2, with unresolved D. The CDR3 has 14 residues. CDR1 MNHEY and CDR2 SMNVEV come from the germline V gene (reference sequence). The ends were cut back, 3 bases at V and 4 bases at J, with 12 bases in the middle. The CDR3 protein is CASSFAAGIYGYTF. The CDR3 coding sequence is TGTGCCAGCAGTTTTGCGGCCGGGATCTATGGCTACACCTTC.

This clonotype came up many times. This chain joins TRBV20-1 and TRBJ2-3; D remains unclear. Trimming took 0 bases from V and 4 from J, leaving 8 bases between them. Per the germline V gene, CDR1 is DFQATT and CDR2 is SNEGSKA (reference sequence). The CDR3 has 13 residues. CDR3 amino acids: CSARDPISDTQYF. The CDR3 bases are TGCAGTGCTAGAGATCCTATTTCAGATACGCAGTATTTT.

This clonotype is medium-sized within its sample. The rearrangement links TRBV20-1 to TRBJ2-6; D may be TRBD1 or TRBD2 (7 bases each). The V end was cut by 6 bases, the J end by 2 bases, with 17 bases between. From germline, CDR1 is DFQATT and CDR2 SNEGSKA (reference sequence). There are 16 residues in the CDR3. The CDR3 is CSATQQGTTGANVLTF. The CDR3 DNA reads as TGCAGTGCGACCCAACAGGGGACTACTGGGGCCAACGTCCTGACTTTC.

This clonotype was seen ten or more times. The chain has TRBV12-3 or TRBV12-4 and TRBJ2-2; 9 nucleotides agree with TRBD2. Unmatched junction bases numbered 12, after V lost 6 bases and J lost 4 bases. The CDR3 totals 17 residues. CDR3 DNA sequence: TGTGCCAGCAGCCGCCGGGTCCGCGGGGGGGCCACCGGGGAGCTGTTTTTT. Its protein product is CASSRRVRGGATGELFF.

This clonotype was found many times. The chain is built from TRBV20-1 and TRBJ2-1, with D possibly being TRBD2 (6 bases). The CDR3 runs 15 residues. Trimming shortened V by 0 bases and J by 7 bases, and 16 bases separated the two germline ends. Germline CDR1 and CDR2: DFQATT and SNEGSKA (reference sequence). In nucleotides, the CDR3 is TGCAGTGCTAGAGAGCGAGTCGGAGGGGTGAATGAGCAGTTCTTC. Its protein is CSARERVGGVNEQFF.

This clonotype was observed a few times. The CDR3 spells CASSLDWGGARNEKLFF. The DNA of the CDR3 is TGTGCCAGCAGCTTAGACTGGGGGGGGGCGCGTAATGAAAAACTGTTTTTT. V and J are TRBV7-2 and TRBJ1-4, with D possibly TRBD1 on 6 matching bases. Germline CDR1 reads SGHTA; CDR2 reads FQGNSA. The CDR3 runs 17 residues. The ends were cut back, 1 base at V and 4 bases at J, with 16 bases in the middle.

This clonotype has more than one count but fewer than ten. V gene TRBV24-1 combines with J gene TRBJ2-1; 10 bases are shared with TRBD1. V trimming: 6 bases; J trimming: 6 bases; junction bases outside the gene matches: 7. This CDR3 is 15 amino acids long. CDR1 is KGHDR, CDR2 SFDVKD, per germline. CDR3: CATSNRDRGINEQFF. The CDR3 DNA sequence: TGTGCCACCAGTAACCGGGACAGGGGAATCAATGAGCAGTTCTTC.

This clonotype was recorded many times. The gene calls are TRBV20-1 and TRBJ2-7; 10 bases align to TRBD2. The germline gives CDR1 DFQATT, CDR2 SNEGSKA (reference sequence). There are 17 residues in the CDR3. J lost 2 bases, V lost 5 bases, and 15 bases had no gene match. The CDR3 DNA follows: TGCAGTGCTCCCCGGATTAGCGGGGGGCTACCAACCTACGAGCAGTACTTC. This encodes CSAPRISGGLPTYEQYF.

This clonotype has at least ten counts. The genes are TRBV29-1 and TRBJ2-1; 7 bases match TRBD1. Germline loops: CDR1 SQVTM, CDR2 ANQGSEA. The V segment lost 6 bases and the J segment 3 bases; nucleotides outside the gene matches: 8. The CDR3 covers 14 residues. The CDR3 region is CSVVTGALYNEQFF. CDR3 bases: TGCAGCGTAGTAACAGGGGCCCTCTACAATGAGCAGTTCTTC.

This clonotype was detected many times. The V gene is TRBV5-1, the J gene TRBJ2-7; 7 positions agree with TRBD1. CDR3 length equals 12 residues. CDR1 and CDR2 (germline): SGHRS, YFSETQ. The ends lost 4 bases at V and 3 bases at J; junction bases unmatched: 1. This chain's CDR3 is CASSPGGYEQYF. The DNA of the CDR3 is TGCGCCAGCAGCCCAGGGGGCTACGAGCAGTACTTC.

This clonotype appeared a single time. This may stem from a read error, because a much larger clone lies one nucleotide away. The chain is built from TRBV9 and TRBJ1-1, with D possibly being TRBD1 (6 bases). The length of the CDR3 is 14 residues. The germline V gene encodes CDR1 SGDLS and CDR2 YYNGEE. The CDR3 coding sequence is TGTGCCAACAGCGTTGGCAGAAGGGGGGGTGAAGCTTTCTTT. Protein: CANSVGRRGGEAFF.

This clonotype occurred many times. The chain links TRBV9 to TRBJ2-7; D is perhaps TRBD1 or TRBD2 (5 bases each). CDR1 is SGDLS, CDR2 YYNGEE, per germline. This CDR3 has 14 residues. V lost 4 bases and J 3 bases, leaving 14 bases between the germline ends. In DNA, the CDR3 is TGTGCCAGCAGCTCAAACCGGGACGGCTACGAGCAGTACTTC. Protein product: CASSSNRDGYEQYF.

As concerns this clonotype: A much larger clone differs by one base, so this may be a read error. The rearrangement uses TRBV11-2 and TRBJ1-1; D remains unclear. The CDR3 contains 11 residues. Germline CDR1 and CDR2: SGHAT and FQNNGV. CDR3 residues: CTSSSVAEAFF. CDR3 nucleotide sequence: TGTACCAGCAGCTCCGTCGCTGAAGCTTTCTTT.

This clonotype was observed a handful of times. The chain links TRBV5-1 to TRBJ1-5; tentative D call: TRBD1 (6 bases). The V gene's germline CDR1 is SGHRS and CDR2 YFSETQ. V was clipped by 2 bases and J by 4 bases, with 10 bases between them. This CDR3 has 14 amino acids. Here the CDR3 DNA reads TGCGCCAGCAGCTTTGGACAGCCAAATCAGCCCCAGCATTTT. It encodes CASSFGQPNQPQHF. Full variable domain (remainder filled in from reference TRBV5-1 and TRBJ1-5): KAGVTQTPRYLIKTRGQQVTLSCSPISGHRSVSWYQQTPGQGLQFLFEYFSETQRNKGNFPGRFSGRQFSNSRSEMNVSTLELGDSALYLCASSFGQPNQPQHFGDGTRLSIL.

This clonotype was found many times. The V call is TRBV25-1, the J call TRBJ1-2, with 7 nucleotides matching TRBD1. The CDR3 spans 13 residues. In germline, CDR1 is MGHDK, CDR2 SYGVNS. Losses at the gene ends were 8 bases for V and 4 bases for J; bases not matched to a gene: 7. The CDR3, as DNA: TGTGCCAGCTCTGGACAGGCCGCCTATGGCTACACCTTC. It yields the protein CASSGQAAYGYTF.

This clonotype was counted at least ten times. One end of the junction is discordant with germline, which a read error may explain. This sequence joins TRBV10-3 and TRBJ1-2; no clear D gene. The germline CDR1 and CDR2 sequences are ENHRY and SYGVKD. The CDR3 has 15 residues. The CDR3 sequence: CATRDSNIPNNGYTF. The CDR3 nucleotides are TGTGCCACCCGGGATAGTAACATTCCTAACAATGGCTACACCTTC.

This clonotype came up many times. The chain combines TRBV7-8 with TRBJ2-1, with D perhaps matching TRBD1 or TRBD2 (5 bases each). Germline-derived CDR1 and CDR2 are SGHVS and FQNEAQ. There are 14 residues in the CDR3. Trimming removed 1 base at V and 6 bases at J, with 10 bases between. As DNA, the CDR3 is TGTGCCAGCAGCTTAGGGGGGTCGAGCAATGAGCAGTTCTTC. This translates into CASSLGGSSNEQFF.

This clonotype was seen repeatedly, ten times or more. The chain carries TRBV25-1 and TRBJ2-1; D unresolved. The CDR3 has 14 residues. V was shortened by 6 bases and J by 5 bases, with 14 bases between the two germline ends. Per germline, CDR1 MGHDK and CDR2 SYGVNS. In DNA, the CDR3 is TGTGCCAGCAGGGCGGTGGCGCAAGACAATGAGCAGTTCTTC. Translated, it gives CASRAVAQDNEQFF.

This clonotype was seen many times. J is TRBJ2-4 and V is TRBV5-4; perhaps TRBD2 as D (5 bases). V was trimmed by 4 bases and J by 2 bases, leaving 13 bases between them. Looked up from germline, CDR1 is SGHNT and CDR2 is YYREEE (reference sequence). This CDR3 is built from 15 residues. CDR3 protein: CASSIATGTKNIQYF. The CDR3 region has the DNA TGTGCCAGCAGCATAGCTACCGGGACCAAAAACATTCAGTACTTC. Supplemented by reference TRBV5-4 and TRBJ2-4, the full variable domain reads ETGVTQSPTHLIKTRGQQVTLRCSSQSGHNTVSWYQQALGQGPQFIFQYYREEENGRGNFPPRFSGLQFPNYSSELNVNALELDDSALYLCASSIATGTKNIQYFGAGTRLSVL.